This TCR beta chain is from a study of OX40 agonist ivuxolimab in advanced cancers. Looking at the study overall: Intravenous ivuxolimab at 0.01 to 10 mg/kg was given to patients every 2 weeks. Three dose-escalation patients had partial responses: one with hepatocellular carcinoma and two with cutaneous melanoma. A diagnosis of hepatocellular carcinoma, melanoma, renal cell or head and neck cancer was present in dose-escalation patients.

This table comes from immunoSEQ multiplex PCR, and its TCRdb copy is limited to in-frame clones, with some not included. The data show over 95,000 clones, about 91% seen once. Germline CDR1 reads MGHRA; CDR2 reads YSYEKL. The CDR3 extends over 14 amino acids. V lost 0 bases, J lost 3 bases, and 9 bases lay in between. This chain uses TRBV4-1 with TRBJ2-7; no definite D call. The specimen comprised CD4+ or CD8+ T cells sorted from blood, sampled in a trial of the OX40 agonist ivuxolimab. This clonotype originated in an adult with an advanced solid tumor such as melanoma, head and neck, liver or kidney cancer. CDR3 amino acids: CASSQDPQYYEQYF. CDR3 DNA: TGCGCCAGCAGCCAAGATCCTCAATACTACGAGCAGTACTTC.